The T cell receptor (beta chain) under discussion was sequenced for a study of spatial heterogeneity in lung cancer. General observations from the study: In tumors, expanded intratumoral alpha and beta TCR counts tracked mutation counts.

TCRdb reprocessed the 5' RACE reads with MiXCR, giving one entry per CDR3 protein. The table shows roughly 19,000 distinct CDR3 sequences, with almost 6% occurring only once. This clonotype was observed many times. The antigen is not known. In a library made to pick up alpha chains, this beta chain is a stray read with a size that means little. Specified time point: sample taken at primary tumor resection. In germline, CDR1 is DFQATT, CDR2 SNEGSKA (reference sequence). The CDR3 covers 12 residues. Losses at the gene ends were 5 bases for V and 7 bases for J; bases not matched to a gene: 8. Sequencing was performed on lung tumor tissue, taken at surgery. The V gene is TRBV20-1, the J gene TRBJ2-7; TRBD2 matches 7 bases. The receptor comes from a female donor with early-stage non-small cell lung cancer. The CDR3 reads CSAALRAGEQYF. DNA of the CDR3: TGCAGTGCTGCCCTTCGAGCGGGGGAGCAGTACTTC.